The 25 T cell receptor beta chains reported below all come from one sample, sequenced in a study of T cell responses to AZD1222 COVID-19 vaccine. The method was immunoSEQ multiplex PCR; TCRdb's version includes in-frame clones alone and lacks a portion of them. The sample records fewer than 200,000 clones, roughly 92% being singletons. The sequences come from peripheral blood, collected on day 0 of AZD1222 vaccination. The receptors shown here come from an adult in good health.

The V call is TRBV6-6, the J call TRBJ2-1, with D perhaps TRBD2 (5 bases). Trimming removed 3 bases at V and 2 bases at J, with 11 bases between. CDR3 length equals 15 residues. Per germline, CDR1 MNHNY and CDR2 SVGAGI (reference sequence). CDR3 DNA sequence: TGTGCCAGCAGTTATATACGGGGAGCCTACAATGAGCAGTTCTTC. Protein: CASSYIRGAYNEQFF.

The chain links TRBV7-8 to TRBJ1-1; 7 nucleotides agree with TRBD1. The V gene's germline CDR1 is SGHVS and CDR2 FQNEAQ. The CDR3 loop spans 14 amino acids. V gave up 2 bases and J gave up 3 bases; unmatched junction bases: 3. The DNA of the CDR3 is TGTGCCAGCAGCTTATCACAGGGGTACACTGAAGCTTTCTTT. Translation gives CASSLSQGYTEAFF. Supplemented by reference TRBV7-8 and TRBJ1-1, the full variable domain reads GAGVSQSPRYKVAKRGQDVALRCDPISGHVSLFWYQQALGQGPEFLTYFQNEAQLDKSGLPSDRFFAERPEGSVSTLKIQRTQQEDSAVYLCASSLSQGYTEAFFGQGTRLTVV.

In its sample, this clone was seen once. This chain uses TRBV18 with TRBJ1-1; a weak D match, TRBD1 (6 bases). The CDR3 covers 15 residues. Germline CDR1 reads KGHSH; CDR2 reads LQKENI. Trimming removed 4 bases at V and 1 base at J, with 13 bases between. The CDR3 bases are TGTGCCAGCTCACTCCAGGGGCCCCCGAACACTGAAGCTTTCTTT. This codes for CASSLQGPPNTEAFF.

The CDR3 loop reads CASSDQFYNEQFF. In DNA form, the CDR3 reads TGTGCCAGCAGTGACCAGTTTTACAATGAGCAGTTCTTC. The chain couples TRBV27 to TRBJ2-1; no clear D gene. Trimming cost V 5 bases and J 4 bases, with 9 bases left between them. Per the germline V gene, CDR1 is MNHEY and CDR2 is SMNVEV (reference sequence). This CDR3 spans 13 amino acids.

This rearrangement joins TRBV29-1 to TRBJ2-2, with TRBD2 identical over 7 bases. With V trimmed by 4 bases and J by 5 bases, 1 base remained unmatched. Germline CDR1 is SQVTM and CDR2 is ANQGSEA. The CDR3 spans 12 residues. CDR3 nucleotides: TGCAGCGTTGGGGAGGGAACCGGGGAGCTGTTTTTT. Its translation: CSVGEGTGELFF.

The CDR3 region has the DNA TGTGCCAGTACGGACAGGGGACTCTATGGCTACACCTTC. It encodes CASTDRGLYGYTF. V usage is TRBV6-5 and J usage is TRBJ1-2; TRBD1 matches 9 bases. Germline-derived CDR1 and CDR2 are MNHEY and SVGAGI. J gave up 4 bases and V 9 bases, and 6 bases lay outside the gene matches. This CDR3 region has 13 residues.

The chain couples TRBV5-1 to TRBJ2-7, with 11 bases identical to TRBD1. Germline V lookup: CDR1 SGHRS, CDR2 YFSETQ. V lost 4 bases to trimming and J lost 2 bases; unmatched junction nucleotides: 5. This CDR3 comprises 15 residues. CDR3 bases: TGCGCCAGCAGCCCAGGGACAGGGGGACCCTACGAGCAGTACGTC. This sequence encodes CASSPGTGGPYEQYV.

V and J are TRBV7-2 and TRBJ1-5; 10 bases map to TRBD1. Germline CDR1 reads SGHTA; CDR2 reads FQGNSA. This CDR3 has 18 residues. Trimming at V came to 1 base and at J to 0 bases, leaving 6 bases not matched to a gene. The CDR3 sequence: CASSLVGTGVNSNQPQHF. DNA for the CDR3: TGTGCCAGCAGCTTAGTCGGGACAGGGGTGAATAGCAATCAGCCCCAGCATTTT.

The chain uses TRBV6-5 and TRBJ2-3; D not certain. Deletions cut 2 bases from V and 4 bases from J, with 7 bases between. This CDR3 contains 13 residues. In germline, CDR1 is MNHEY, CDR2 SVGAGI. As DNA, the CDR3 is TGTGCCAGCAGTTACAGGGTCGCAGATACGCAGTATTTT. Translating it yields CASSYRVADTQYF.

The chain recombines TRBV4-1 with TRBJ1-1, with D perhaps TRBD1 (5 bases). This CDR3 spans 15 amino acids. The V gene lost 6 bases and the J gene lost 1 base, with 15 bases spanning the gap. Germline V gene data show CDR1 as MGHRA and CDR2 as YSYEKL. The CDR3 region has the DNA TGCGCCAGCAGACATCCGGGACGGAAGAACACTGAAGCTTTCTTT. Translation: CASRHPGRKNTEAFF.

The chain recombines TRBV5-4 with TRBJ1-2; D is ambiguous. This CDR3 has 14 amino acids. CDR1 is SGHNT and CDR2 is YYREEE in the germline V gene (reference sequence). Deletions cut 1 base from V and 6 bases from J, with 13 bases between. CDR3 nucleotides: TGTGCCAGCAGCTTGCTAACAGAGGCCCATGGCTACACCTTC. Protein sequence: CASSLLTEAHGYTF.

This clone has just one count. The V gene is TRBV25-1, the J gene TRBJ2-5, with 8 bases matching TRBD2. The CDR3 has 14 residues. J was trimmed by 5 bases and V by 8 bases; bases with no gene match: 10. Germline-derived CDR1 and CDR2 are MGHDK and SYGVNS. The CDR3 spells CASSPGGEIETQYF. In DNA, the CDR3 is TGTGCCAGCTCTCCGGGGGGGGAGATTGAGACCCAGTACTTC.

The chain couples TRBV4-1 to TRBJ2-2, with TRBD1 matching 8 bases. This CDR3 is 15 amino acids long. CDR1 MGHRA and CDR2 YSYEKL come from the germline V gene. Germline trimming cut 4 bases from V and 1 base from J; bases unmatched to any gene: 2. The DNA for the CDR3 is TGCGCCAGCAGCCGAGGGACAGGGAACACCGGGGAGCTGTTTTTT. Translation gives CASSRGTGNTGELFF.

The V call is TRBV11-2, the J call TRBJ1-6, with no clear D. The V and J ends lost 0 bases and 9 bases respectively, with 6 bases between them. The germline CDR1 and CDR2 sequences are SGHAT and FQNNGV. The CDR3 sequence is 13 residues long. CDR3 protein: CASSLDGTSPLHF. Written as DNA, the CDR3 is TGTGCCAGCAGCTTAGATGGTACTTCACCCCTCCACTTT.

This rearrangement joins TRBV5-6 to TRBJ1-1; the D is unclear. The V end was cut by 0 bases, the J end by 3 bases, with 12 bases between. This CDR3 spans 15 amino acids. Germline V gives CDR1 SGHDT, CDR2 YYEEEE. The CDR3: CASSLVGSGYTEAFF. DNA of the CDR3: TGTGCCAGCAGCTTGGTAGGGTCTGGTTACACTGAAGCTTTCTTT.

The chain employs TRBV21-1 and TRBJ2-5. TRBV21-1 is deemed a pseudogene. The CDR3 contains 10 residues. Here the CDR3 DNA reads TGTGCCAGAATAAGAGAGACCCAGTACTTC. This gives the protein CARIRETQYF.

This chain links TRBV4-1 with TRBJ2-1; 7 bases line up with TRBD1. The ends lost 3 bases at V and 7 bases at J; junction bases unmatched: 9. CDR3 length equals 15 residues. Germline assignment: CDR1 MGHRA and CDR2 YSYEKL. The CDR3 DNA sequence: TGCGCCAGCAGCCACCCTATCCAGGGGGTAAATGAGCAGTTCTTC. It specifies CASSHPIQGVNEQFF.

This clone was seen a single time. The rearrangement links TRBV7-9 to TRBJ2-1; D ambiguous. CDR1 and CDR2 (germline): SEHNR, FQNEAQ (reference sequence). Trimming stripped 1 base from V and 3 bases from J, with 10 bases between. The CDR3 covers 15 residues. CDR3 residues: CASSLEGRYYNEQFF. The CDR3 coding sequence is TGTGCCAGCAGCTTAGAAGGTAGATACTACAATGAGCAGTTCTTC.

The chain couples TRBV7-2 to TRBJ1-5; perhaps TRBD1 as D (5 bases). This CDR3 spans 18 amino acids. V was shortened by 1 base and J by 0 bases, with 16 bases between the two germline ends. CDR1 SGHTA and CDR2 FQGNSA come from the germline V gene. DNA for the CDR3: TGTGCCAGCAGCTTAGGTCTGGGGAGGGGTTATAGCAATCAGCCCCAGCATTTT. Translation gives CASSLGLGRGYSNQPQHF.

The CDR3 spells CASSDSPGYTEAFF. CDR3 in DNA: TGTGCCAGCAGTGACTCACCAGGGTACACTGAAGCTTTCTTT. The chain recombines TRBV6-4 with TRBJ1-1; a weak D match, TRBD1 (5 bases). With 0 bases removed from V and 3 bases from J, the gap between germline ends came to 8 bases. In germline, CDR1 is MRHNA, CDR2 SNTAGT. The CDR3 extends over 14 amino acids.

The rearrangement uses TRBV7-9 and TRBJ2-7; D possibly corresponds to TRBD1 (5 bases). Between the trimmed V and J ends, which lost 2 bases and 3 bases, there was a span of 11 bases. The CDR3 sequence is 14 residues long. Germline CDR1 and CDR2: SEHNR and FQNEAQ (reference sequence). CDR3 in amino acids: CASSLPDRGYEQYF. The CDR3 region has the DNA TGTGCCAGCAGCTTACCCGACAGAGGCTACGAGCAGTACTTC.

The V and J genes are TRBV13 and TRBJ2-2, with D maybe TRBD2 (6 bases). The germline V gene has CDR1 PRHDT and CDR2 FYEKMQ (reference sequence). V gave up 5 bases and J gave up 5 bases, with 12 bases separating them. This CDR3 is 14 amino acids long. The CDR3 nucleotides are TGTGCCAGCAGCCCCCCTGGGGGGACCGGGGAGCTGTTTTTT. Amino acids: CASSPPGGTGELFF.

The genes are TRBV28 and TRBJ1-5, with TRBD1 matching 7 bases. V gave up 6 bases and J gave up 0 bases; unmatched junction bases: 5. CDR1 and CDR2 (germline): MDHEN, SYDVKM. This CDR3 comprises 15 residues. CDR3 in amino acids: CASRPDRASNQPQHF. Written as DNA, the CDR3 is TGTGCCAGCAGGCCCGACAGGGCTAGCAATCAGCCCCAGCATTTT.

V usage is TRBV28 and J usage is TRBJ1-1; 10 nucleotides agree with TRBD1. Trimming cost V 3 bases and J 3 bases; bases outside gene matches: 4. Germline CDR1 reads MDHEN; CDR2 reads SYDVKM. The CDR3 spans 15 residues. Here the CDR3 DNA reads TGTGCCAGCAGTTTTACCGGGACAGGGGACACTGAAGCTTTCTTT. This gives the protein CASSFTGTGDTEAFF.

The chain employs TRBV13 and TRBJ2-5, with unresolved D. Deletions cut 0 bases from V and 9 bases from J, with 11 bases between. Germline V gene data show CDR1 as PRHDT and CDR2 as FYEKMQ (reference sequence). This CDR3 spans 13 amino acids. The CDR3 sequence is CASSLGEFTAQYF. The DNA of the CDR3 is TGTGCCAGCAGCTTAGGGGAATTCACGGCCCAGTACTTC.